This entry concerns a single TCR beta chain. Its specific antigen is unknown. Base qualities were left out, and no much larger clone turns up one base away. TCRbeta CDR3 regions were amplified from genomic DNA by means of the immunoSEQ Assay, a bias-controlled multiplex PCR. In the source study's methods: Within the assay, amplification of reference gene primers was used to estimate how many nucleated cells each sample contained. To quantify the absolute abundance of each unique TCRbeta CDR3 rearrangement, sequence reads were collapsed and filtered. Productive Simpson clonality was computed per sample as the square root of Simpson's diversity index over productive rearrangements. Entries here come from immuneACCESS through TCRdb and include only in-frame sequences with V and J called. Some clones fail to appear in such tables; in the studies checked, an unresolved V gene covers under half of the shortfall, and the cause of the remainder is unknown. V and J calls and clone size are copied from that table; D and trimming were computed from the DNA. This sample gives nearly 110,000 clones in total; approximately 88% of them show up just once. The leading ten clones occupy under 7% of the sample.

This specimen belongs to a study of blood T cell repertoires in COVID-19 (dated by TCRdb to 2020 to 2022). About the full investigation: Samples from collaborators originated in the United States, Italy and Spain and spanned both the acute and convalescent phases of COVID-19. Deeply sampled blood TCRbeta repertoires from subjects exposed to, actively infected with, or recovered from COVID-19 were included in the dataset. Where available, HLA class I and class II types were taken from metadata supplied by the sample provider and were not determined by assay-based typing. Nearly every sample came with metadata listing a de-identified subject ID, COVID-19 status, age in years and sex. The repertoires were made available in a free public database intended to serve as a resource for research on the immune response to SARS-CoV-2. The material from the prospective study consisted of cDNA or gDNA derived from T cells, B-cell-depleted T cells, or PBMCs. Samples were obtained from the ongoing ImmuneRACE study (first 160 participants) and from some 1,300 subjects provided by 6 global collaborators. What the research found in general, with its limitations: The amount of clinical and demographic metadata varied by source and participant and was provided uncurated.

V is reduced by 4 bases and J by 1 base, leaving a spacing of 11 bases between them. Looking up the germline V gene yields CDR1 SQVTM and CDR2 ANQGSEA. Inclusive of the bounding cysteine and phenylalanine, the CDR3 is 13 residues long. Of all the DNA, just the CDR3 is kept, 39 bases in frame from base 1. Collaborating institutions collected whole blood in K2EDTA tubes following their own protocols. For TCRbeta analysis, collaborators shipped samples as frozen whole blood, isolated PBMCs, or DNA extracted from either of those sample types. The clonotype comes from a man aged 45-60 years with active or convalescent COVID-19. Recombination connected TRBV29-1 to TRBJ2-7, with an unclear D gene assignment. The sequenced sample was peripheral blood. This receptor carries the CDR3 CSVGATNSYEQYF. Here is the DNA: TGCAGCGTTGGGGCCACCAATTCCTACGAGCAGTACTTC.